This T cell receptor beta chain derives from a study of shared clonotypes between healthy human individuals. Points from the study as a whole: Naive CD4 clonotype sharing across four donors was about 5%. The generation probabilities recorded for non-shared clonotypes fell below those of clonotypes shared by all four donors.

Trimming stripped 0 bases from V and 1 base from J, with 10 bases between. This CDR3 region has 15 residues. The germline V gene has CDR1 SGHVS and CDR2 FQNEAQ. TCRdb's table, derived via immunoSEQ multiplex PCR, lists solely in-frame clones and lacks some. The sample has over a million clones; 96% are singletons. A remark on this clone: The antigen is undetermined.

The sequencing sample was made of naive CD4+ T cells sorted from blood. Subset specified: CD45RA+ positively selected. The sequence was collected from a man aged 25 to 40 in good health. The gene calls are TRBV7-8 and TRBJ2-7, with D possibly TRBD2 on 6 matching bases. The CDR3 loop reads CASSLAHGGSYEQYF. In DNA form, the CDR3 reads TGTGCCAGCAGCTTAGCCCACGGAGGGTCCTACGAGCAGTACTTC.